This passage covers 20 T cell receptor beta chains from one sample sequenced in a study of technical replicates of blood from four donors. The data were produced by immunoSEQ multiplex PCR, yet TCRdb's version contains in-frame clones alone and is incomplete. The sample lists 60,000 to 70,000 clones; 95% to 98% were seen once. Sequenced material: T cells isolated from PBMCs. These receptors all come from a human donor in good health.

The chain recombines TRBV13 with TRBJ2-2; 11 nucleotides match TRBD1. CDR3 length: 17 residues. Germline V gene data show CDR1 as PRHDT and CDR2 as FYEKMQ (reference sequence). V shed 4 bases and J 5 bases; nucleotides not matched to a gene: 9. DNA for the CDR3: TGTGCCAGCAGCTCCAACTTTGGGACAGGGGGAACCGGGGAGCTGTTTTTT. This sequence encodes CASSSNFGTGGTGELFF.

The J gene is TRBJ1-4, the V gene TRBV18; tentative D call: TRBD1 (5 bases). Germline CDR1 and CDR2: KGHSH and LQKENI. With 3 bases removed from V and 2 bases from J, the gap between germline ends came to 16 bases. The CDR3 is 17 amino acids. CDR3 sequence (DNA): TGTGCCAGCTCACCCTCGACAGTAATTACTACTAATGAAAAACTGTTTTTT. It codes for CASSPSTVITTNEKLFF.

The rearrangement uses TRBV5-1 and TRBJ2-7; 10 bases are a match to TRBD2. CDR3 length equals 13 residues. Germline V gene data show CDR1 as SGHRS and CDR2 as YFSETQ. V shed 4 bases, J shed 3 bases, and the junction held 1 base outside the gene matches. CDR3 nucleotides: TGCGCCAGCAGCACTAGCGGGATCTACGAGCAGTACTTC. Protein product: CASSTSGIYEQYF.

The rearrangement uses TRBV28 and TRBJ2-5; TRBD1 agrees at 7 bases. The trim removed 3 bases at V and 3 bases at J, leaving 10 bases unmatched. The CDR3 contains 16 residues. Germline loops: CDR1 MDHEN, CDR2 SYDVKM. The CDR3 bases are TGTGCCAGCAGTTTCCCCGGGACAGCCTCAAAAGAGACCCAGTACTTC. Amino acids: CASSFPGTASKETQYF.

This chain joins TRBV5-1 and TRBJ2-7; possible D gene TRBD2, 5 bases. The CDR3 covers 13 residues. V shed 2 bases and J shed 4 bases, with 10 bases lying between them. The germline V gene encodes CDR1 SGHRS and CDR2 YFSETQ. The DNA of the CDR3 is TGCGCCAGCAGCTTCGGACTGTCATACGAGCAGTACTTC. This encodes CASSFGLSYEQYF.

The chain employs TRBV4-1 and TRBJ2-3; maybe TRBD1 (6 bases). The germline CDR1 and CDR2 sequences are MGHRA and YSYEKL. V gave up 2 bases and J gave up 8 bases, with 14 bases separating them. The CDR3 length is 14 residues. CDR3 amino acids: CASSQISGAATQYF. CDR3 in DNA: TGCGCCAGCAGCCAAATATCAGGGGCGGCTACGCAGTATTTT.

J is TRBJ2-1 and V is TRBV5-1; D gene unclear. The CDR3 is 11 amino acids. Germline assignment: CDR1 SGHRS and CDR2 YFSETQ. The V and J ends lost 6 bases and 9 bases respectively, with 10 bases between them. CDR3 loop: CASTDTGEQFF. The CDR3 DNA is TGCGCCAGCACCGATACGGGTGAGCAGTTCTTC.

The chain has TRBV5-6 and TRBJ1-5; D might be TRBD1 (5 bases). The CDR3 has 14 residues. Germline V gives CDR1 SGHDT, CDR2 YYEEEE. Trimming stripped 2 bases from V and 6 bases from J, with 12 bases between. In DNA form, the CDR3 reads TGTGCCAGCAGCTTACGGCAGGGTGGTCAGCCCCAGCATTTT. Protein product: CASSLRQGGQPQHF.

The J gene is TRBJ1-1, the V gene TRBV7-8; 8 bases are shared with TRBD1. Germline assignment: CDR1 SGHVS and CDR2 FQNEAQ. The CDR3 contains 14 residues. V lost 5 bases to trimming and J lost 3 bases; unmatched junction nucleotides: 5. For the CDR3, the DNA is TGTGCCAGCAGCCTAAACAGGGGGTACACTGAAGCTTTCTTT. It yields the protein CASSLNRGYTEAFF.

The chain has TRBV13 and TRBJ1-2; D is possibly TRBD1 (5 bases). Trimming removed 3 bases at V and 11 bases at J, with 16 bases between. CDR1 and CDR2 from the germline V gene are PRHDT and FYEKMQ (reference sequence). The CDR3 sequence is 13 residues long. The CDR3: CASSLRGAGSYTF. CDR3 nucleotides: TGTGCCAGCAGCTTGAGGGGAGCGGGGTCATACACCTTC.

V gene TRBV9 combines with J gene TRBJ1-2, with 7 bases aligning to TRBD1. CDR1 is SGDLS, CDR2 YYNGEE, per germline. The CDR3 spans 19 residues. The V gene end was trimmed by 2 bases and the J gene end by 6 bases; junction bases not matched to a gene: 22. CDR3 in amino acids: CASSVRTGTEVQSGHGYTF. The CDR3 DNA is TGTGCCAGCAGCGTCCGGACCGGGACAGAGGTACAGTCTGGCCATGGCTACACCTTC.

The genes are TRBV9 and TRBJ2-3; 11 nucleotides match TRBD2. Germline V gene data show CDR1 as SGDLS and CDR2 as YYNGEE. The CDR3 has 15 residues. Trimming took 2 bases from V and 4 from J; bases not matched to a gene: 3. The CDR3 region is CASSVVAGGADTQYF. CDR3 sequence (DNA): TGTGCCAGCAGCGTCGTAGCGGGAGGGGCAGATACGCAGTATTTT.

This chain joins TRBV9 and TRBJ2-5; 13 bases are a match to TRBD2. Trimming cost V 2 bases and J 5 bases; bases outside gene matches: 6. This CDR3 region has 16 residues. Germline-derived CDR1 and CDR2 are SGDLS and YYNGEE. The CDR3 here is CASSVTSGGAGETQYF. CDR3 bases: TGTGCCAGCAGCGTTACTAGCGGGGGGGCCGGTGAGACCCAGTACTTC.

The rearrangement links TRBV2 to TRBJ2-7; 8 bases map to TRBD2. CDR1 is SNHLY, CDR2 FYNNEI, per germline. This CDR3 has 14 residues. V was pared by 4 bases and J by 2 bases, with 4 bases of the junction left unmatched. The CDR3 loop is CASSVGSGTYEQYF. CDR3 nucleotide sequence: TGTGCCAGCAGTGTAGGTAGCGGGACCTACGAGCAGTACTTC.

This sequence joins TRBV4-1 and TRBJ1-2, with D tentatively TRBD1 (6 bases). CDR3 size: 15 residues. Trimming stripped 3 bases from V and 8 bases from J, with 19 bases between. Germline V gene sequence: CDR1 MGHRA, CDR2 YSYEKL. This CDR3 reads CASSQKDGAGVGYTF. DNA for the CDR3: TGCGCCAGCAGCCAGAAGGATGGGGCAGGGGTGGGCTACACCTTC.

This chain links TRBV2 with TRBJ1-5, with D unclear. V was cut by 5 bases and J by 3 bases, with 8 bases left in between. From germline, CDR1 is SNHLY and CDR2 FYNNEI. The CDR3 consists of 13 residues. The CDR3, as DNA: TGTGCCAGCAGTAAGTGGGCCAATCAGCCCCAGCATTTT. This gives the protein CASSKWANQPQHF.

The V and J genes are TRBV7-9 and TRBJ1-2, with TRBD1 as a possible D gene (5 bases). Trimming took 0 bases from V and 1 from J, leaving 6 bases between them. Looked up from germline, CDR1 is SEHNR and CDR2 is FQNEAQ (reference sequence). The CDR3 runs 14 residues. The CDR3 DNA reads TGTGCCAGCAGCTTAGCAGGGGTTAACTATGGCTACACCTTC. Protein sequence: CASSLAGVNYGYTF.

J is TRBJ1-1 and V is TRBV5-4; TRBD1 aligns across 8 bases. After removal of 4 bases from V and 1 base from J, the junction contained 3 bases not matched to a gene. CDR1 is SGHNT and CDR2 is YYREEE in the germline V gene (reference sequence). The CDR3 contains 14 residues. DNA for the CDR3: TGTGCCAGCAGCCCGGGACAGGCGAACACTGAAGCTTTCTTT. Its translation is CASSPGQANTEAFF.

The CDR3 here is CASSYPGEGGPEAFF. The CDR3 DNA follows: TGTGCCAGCAGCTACCCCGGGGAGGGGGGCCCTGAAGCTTTCTTT. This chain uses TRBV7-6 with TRBJ1-1, with D tentatively TRBD1 (6 bases). Germline CDR1 reads SGHVS; CDR2 reads FNYEAQ. Between the trimmed V and J ends, which lost 4 bases and 6 bases, there was a span of 18 bases. The CDR3 has 15 amino acids.

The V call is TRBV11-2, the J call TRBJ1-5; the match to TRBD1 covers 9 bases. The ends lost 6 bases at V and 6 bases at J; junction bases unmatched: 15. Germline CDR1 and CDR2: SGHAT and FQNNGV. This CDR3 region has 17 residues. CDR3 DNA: TGTGCCAGCAGACCGGACAGGGGCTTGGGGGCGGGTCAGCCCCAGCATTTT. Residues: CASRPDRGLGAGQPQHF.